The 9 T cell receptor beta chains below all came from one sample that was sequenced in a study of cytomegalovirus exposure and HLA in healthy donors. Primers: 60 Vbeta forward and 13 Jbeta reverse. Repertoires were generated with immunoSEQ multiplex PCR, while TCRdb's copy carries only in-frame clones and drops some. The data show 150,000 to 200,000 clones, with about 70% seen just once and approximately 2.8% held by the top ten. The material sequenced was PBMCs. The origin of the receptors is a male donor in good health and CMV-seronegative.

The genes are TRBV28 and TRBJ1-3, with 7 bases matching TRBD1. CDR3 length equals 17 residues. V lost 2 bases, J lost 0 bases, and 7 bases stayed unmatched. The germline gives CDR1 MDHEN, CDR2 SYDVKM. The DNA of the CDR3 is TGTGCCAGCAGTTTAGAGGCAGGGGGTCCCTCTGGAAACACCATATATTTT. Protein product: CASSLEAGGPSGNTIYF.

The rearrangement joins TRBV5-1 to TRBJ2-1, with 10 positions matching TRBD2. Looked up from germline, CDR1 is SGHRS and CDR2 is YFSETQ. After removal of 0 bases from V and 8 bases from J, the junction contained 5 bases not matched to a gene. This CDR3 region has 15 residues. In DNA form, the CDR3 reads TGCGCCAGCAGCTTGGCTAGCGGGAGTGTCCATGAGCAGTTCTTC. Its protein product is CASSLASGSVHEQFF. The full variable domain, completed using reference TRBV5-1 and TRBJ2-1, is KAGVTQTPRYLIKTRGQQVTLSCSPISGHRSVSWYQQTPGQGLQFLFEYFSETQRNKGNFPGRFSGRQFSNSRSEMNVSTLELGDSALYLCASSLASGSVHEQFFGPGTRLTVL.

The chain links TRBV4-3 to TRBJ1-5; D not resolved. CDR3 length: 13 amino acids. V shed 0 bases and J shed 4 bases, with 4 bases lying between them. The germline CDR1 and CDR2 sequences are LGHNA and YSLEER. CDR3 nucleotides: TGCGCCAGCAGCCAAGACAGAAATCAGCCCCAGCATTTT. Translation: CASSQDRNQPQHF.

V and J are TRBV13 and TRBJ2-6; 8 positions match TRBD2. CDR1 and CDR2 (germline): PRHDT, FYEKMQ (reference sequence). The CDR3 is made up of 17 amino acids. The V and J ends lost 5 bases and 2 bases, in that order; junction bases with no gene match: 8. The DNA for the CDR3 is TGTGCCAGCAGCCGGACTAGCAGCCTGACTGGGGCCAACGTCCTGACTTTC. This encodes CASSRTSSLTGANVLTF.

This clone was detected only once. The CDR3 reads CASSQDRWDRGFNNQPQHF. The CDR3 region has the DNA TGCGCCAGCAGCCAAGATAGGTGGGACAGGGGGTTTAACAATCAGCCCCAGCATTTT. The chain is built from TRBV4-3 and TRBJ1-5; 11 bases align to TRBD1. This CDR3 comprises 19 residues. With 0 bases clipped from V and 3 bases from J, the junction kept 10 bases outside the gene matches. CDR1 is LGHNA and CDR2 is YSLEER in the germline V gene.

V usage is TRBV30 and J usage is TRBJ2-5; TRBD1 agrees at 7 bases. The J call is in doubt because the DNA end fits TRBJ2-7 better. The germline CDR1 and CDR2 sequences are GTSNPN and SVGIG (reference sequence). There are 13 residues in the CDR3. The CDR3 coding sequence is TGTGCCTGGGACCTACAGGGGTCCCACGAGCAGTACTTC. Translation gives CAWDLQGSHEQYF.

The chain recombines TRBV28 with TRBJ1-1; D gene unclear. V was clipped by 4 bases and J by 6 bases, with 18 bases between them. From germline, CDR1 is MDHEN and CDR2 SYDVKM. The length of the CDR3 is 15 residues. CDR3 residues: CASSSPHMGSAEAFF. CDR3 bases: TGTGCCAGCAGTTCCCCCCACATGGGGAGCGCTGAAGCTTTCTTT.

The chain is built from TRBV28 and TRBJ1-2, with no clear D. V was shortened by 5 bases and J by 6 bases, with 13 bases between the two germline ends. Germline CDR1 MDHEN, CDR2 SYDVKM. The CDR3 totals 13 residues. The CDR3 sequence is CASSAGGRDGYTF. The DNA of the CDR3 is TGTGCCAGCAGTGCCGGCGGGAGGGATGGCTACACCTTC.

The chain carries TRBV28 and TRBJ2-7, with D maybe TRBD1 (5 bases). With 6 bases removed from V and 2 bases from J, the gap between germline ends came to 14 bases. CDR1 is MDHEN and CDR2 is SYDVKM in the germline V gene. CDR3 length equals 14 residues. Here the CDR3 DNA reads TGTGCCAGCAGAAGACGGACACGGACCTACGAGCAGTACTTC. This gives the protein CASRRRTRTYEQYF.